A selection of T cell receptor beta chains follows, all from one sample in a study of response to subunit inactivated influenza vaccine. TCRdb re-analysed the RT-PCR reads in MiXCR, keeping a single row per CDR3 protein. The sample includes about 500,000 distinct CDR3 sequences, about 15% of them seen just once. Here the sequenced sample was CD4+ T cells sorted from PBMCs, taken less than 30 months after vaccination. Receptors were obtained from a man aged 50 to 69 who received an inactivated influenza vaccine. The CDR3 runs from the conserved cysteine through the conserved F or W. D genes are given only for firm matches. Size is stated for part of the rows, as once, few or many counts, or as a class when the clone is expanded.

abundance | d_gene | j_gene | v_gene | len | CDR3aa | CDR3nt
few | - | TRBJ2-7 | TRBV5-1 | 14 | CASSLLASSYEQYF | TGCGCCAGCAGCTTGTTGGCGTCATCTTACGAGCAGTACTTC
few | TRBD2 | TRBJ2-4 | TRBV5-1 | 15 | CASKDTSGPGNIQYF | TGCGCCAGCAAAGACACTAGCGGGCCCGGAAACATTCAGTACTTC
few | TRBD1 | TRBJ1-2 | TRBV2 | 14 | CASSAGTGGSGYTF | TGTGCCAGCAGCGCCGGGACAGGGGGCTCTGGCTACACCTTC
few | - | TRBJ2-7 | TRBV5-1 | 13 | CASSKYSYYEQYF | TGCGCCAGCAGCAAATACAGTTACTACGAGCAGTACTTC
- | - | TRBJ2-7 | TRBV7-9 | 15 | CASSLAGSTYYEQYF | TGTGCCAGCAGCTTAGCCGGGTCAACTTACTACGAGCAGTACTTC
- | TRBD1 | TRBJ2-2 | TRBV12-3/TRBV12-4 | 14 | CASPGQGKTGELFF | TGTGCCAGCCCGGGACAGGGTAAAACCGGGGAGCTGTTTTTT
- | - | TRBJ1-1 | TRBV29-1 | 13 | CSVENRLNTEAFF | TGCAGCGTTGAAAACAGGTTGAACACTGAAGCTTTCTTT
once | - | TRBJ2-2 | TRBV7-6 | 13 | CASTQRDTGELFF | TGTGCCAGCACCCAGAGGGACACCGGGGAGCTGTTTTTT
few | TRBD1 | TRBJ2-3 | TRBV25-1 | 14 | CASARDRAADTQYF | TGTGCCAGCGCCCGGGACAGGGCGGCAGATACGCAGTATTTT
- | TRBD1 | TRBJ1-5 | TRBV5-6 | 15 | CASSIQGYSNQPQHF | TGTGCCAGCAGCATACAGGGGTATAGCAATCAGCCCCAGCATTTT
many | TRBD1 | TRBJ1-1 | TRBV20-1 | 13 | CSATQGGNTEAFF | TGCAGTGCTACACAGGGGGGAAACACTGAAGCTTTCTTT
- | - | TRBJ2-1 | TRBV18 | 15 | CASSPKTGSYNEQFF | TGTGCCAGCTCACCAAAGACAGGTTCCTACAATGAGCAGTTCTTC
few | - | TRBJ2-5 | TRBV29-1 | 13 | CSVGGRVQETQYF | TGCAGCGTTGGGGGCAGGGTCCAAGAGACCCAGTACTTC
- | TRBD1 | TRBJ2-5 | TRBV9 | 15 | CASSVDPTGRETQYF | TGTGCCAGCAGCGTAGACCCGACAGGGAGAGAGACCCAGTACTTC
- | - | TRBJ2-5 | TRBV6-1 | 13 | CASSEAYQETQYF | TGTGCCAGCAGTGAAGCCTACCAAGAGACCCAGTACTTC
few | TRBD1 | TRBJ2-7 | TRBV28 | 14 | CASTPDRGRVEQYF | TGTGCCAGCACTCCGGACAGGGGGCGCGTCGAGCAGTACTTC
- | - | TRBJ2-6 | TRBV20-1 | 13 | CSGRGSGANVLTF | TGCAGCGGGCGGGGAAGTGGGGCCAACGTCCTGACTTTC
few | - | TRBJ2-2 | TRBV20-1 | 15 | CSATFRGLLTGELFF | TGCAGTGCTACCTTCCGGGGACTCCTCACCGGGGAGCTGTTTTTT
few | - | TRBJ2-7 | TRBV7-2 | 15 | CASSLAGRTSYEQYF | TGTGCCAGCAGCTTAGCCGGCAGGACGTCCTACGAGCAGTACTTC
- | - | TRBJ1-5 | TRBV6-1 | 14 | CAVGEVGNNQPQHF | TGTGCCGTAGGGGAGGTCGGGAACAATCAGCCCCAGCATTTT
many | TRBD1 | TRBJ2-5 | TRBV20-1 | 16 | CSAREGMNRGQETQYF | TGCAGTGCTAGAGAAGGGATGAACAGGGGACAAGAGACCCAGTACTTC
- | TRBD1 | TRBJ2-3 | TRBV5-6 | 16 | CASSLGPGQITDTQYF | TGTGCCAGCAGCTTGGGTCCGGGACAGATCACAGATACGCAGTATTTT
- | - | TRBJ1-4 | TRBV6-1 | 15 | CASTPNLSANEKLFF | TGTGCCAGCACCCCTAATTTATCAGCTAATGAAAAACTGTTTTTT
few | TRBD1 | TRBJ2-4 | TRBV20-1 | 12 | CSARDSKNIQYF | TGCAGTGCCCGGGACAGCAAAAACATTCAGTACTTC
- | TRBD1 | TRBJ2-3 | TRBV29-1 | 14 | CSADSGTGGVAQYF | TGCAGCGCGGATTCCGGGACAGGAGGGGTTGCGCAGTATTTT
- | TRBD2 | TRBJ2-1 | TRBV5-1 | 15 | CASSSRGTSDNQQFF | TGCGCCAGCAGTTCCCGGGGGACTAGTGACAATCAGCAGTTCTTC
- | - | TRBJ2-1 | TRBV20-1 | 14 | CSAGNPAGSNEQFF | TGCAGTGCTGGAAACCCCGCGGGCTCCAATGAGCAGTTCTTC
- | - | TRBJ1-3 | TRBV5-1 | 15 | CASSLAAPGVNTIYF | TGCGCCAGCAGCTTGGCGGCCCCAGGGGTAAACACCATATATTTT
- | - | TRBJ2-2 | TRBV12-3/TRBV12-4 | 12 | CASRAGTGELFF | TGTGCCAGCAGGGCAGGGACCGGGGAGCTGTTTTTT
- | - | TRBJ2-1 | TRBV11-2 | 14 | CASSPWAQPNEQFF | TGTGCCAGCAGCCCCTGGGCCCAGCCAAATGAGCAGTTCTTC
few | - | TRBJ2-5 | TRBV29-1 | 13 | CSVESRVRETQYF | TGCAGCGTGGAATCCAGGGTACGAGAGACCCAGTACTTC
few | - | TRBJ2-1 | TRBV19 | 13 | CASSPTGVPEQFF | TGTGCCAGTAGCCCAACTGGGGTACCTGAGCAGTTCTTC
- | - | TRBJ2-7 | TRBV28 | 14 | CASSPGTITHEQYF | TGTGCCAGCAGTCCCGGGACAATAACCCACGAGCAGTACTTC
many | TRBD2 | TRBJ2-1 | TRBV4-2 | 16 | CASSQDLAGGLLEQFF | TGTGCCAGCAGCCAAGATCTAGCGGGAGGGCTCTTGGAGCAGTTCTTC
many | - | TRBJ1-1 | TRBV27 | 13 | CASSYLMNTEAFF | TGTGCCAGCAGTTACCTAATGAACACTGAAGCTTTCTTT
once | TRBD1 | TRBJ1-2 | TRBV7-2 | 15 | CASSPPGQGFGGYTF | TGTGCCAGCAGCCCCCCGGGACAGGGGTTCGGTGGCTACACCTTC
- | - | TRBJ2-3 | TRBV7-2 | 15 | CASSLNAHITDTQYF | TGTGCCAGCAGCTTAAACGCACACATAACAGATACGCAGTATTTT
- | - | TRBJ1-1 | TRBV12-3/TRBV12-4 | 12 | CASSSDSAEAFF | TGTGCCAGCAGTTCGGACAGTGCTGAAGCTTTCTTT
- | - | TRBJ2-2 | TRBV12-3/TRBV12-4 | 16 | CATTPPVGAYTGELFF | TGTGCCACCACACCACCGGTGGGGGCCTATACCGGGGAGCTGTTTTTT
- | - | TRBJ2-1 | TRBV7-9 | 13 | CASSRAGGWEQFF | TGTGCCAGCAGCCGCGCTGGGGGATGGGAGCAGTTCTTC
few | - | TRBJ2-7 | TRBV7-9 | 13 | CATGQGNSYEQYF | TGTGCCACGGGGCAGGGGAATTCCTACGAGCAGTACTTC
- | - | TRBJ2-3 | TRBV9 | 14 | CASSVEDLRDTQYF | TGTGCCAGCAGCGTAGAAGATCTCAGGGATACGCAGTATTTT
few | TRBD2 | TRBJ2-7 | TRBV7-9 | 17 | CASSPRGGGSGGREQYF | TGTGCCAGCAGCCCCCGCGGGGGAGGTTCTGGCGGCCGTGAGCAGTACTTC
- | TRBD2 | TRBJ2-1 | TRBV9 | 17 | CASSVAVGSGRGHEQFF | TGTGCCAGCAGCGTAGCGGTCGGTAGCGGGAGGGGGCATGAGCAGTTCTTC
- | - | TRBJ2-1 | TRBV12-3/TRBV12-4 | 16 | CASGSRTVLSYNEQFF | TGTGCCAGCGGGTCTCGGACAGTTCTTTCCTACAATGAGCAGTTCTTC
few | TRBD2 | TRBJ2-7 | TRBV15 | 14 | CATSAGLELYEQYF | TGTGCCACCAGCGCGGGACTAGAGCTCTACGAGCAGTACTTC
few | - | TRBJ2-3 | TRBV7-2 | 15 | CASSLDTGRRDTQYF | TGTGCCAGCAGCTTAGATACAGGGAGACGGGATACGCAGTATTTT
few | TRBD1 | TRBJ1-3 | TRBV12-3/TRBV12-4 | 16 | CASTSRQGYSGNTIYF | TGTGCCAGCACATCGAGACAGGGTTACTCTGGAAACACCATATATTTT
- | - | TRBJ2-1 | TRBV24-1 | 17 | CATSAQGGGLKASEQFF | TGTGCCACCAGTGCCCAAGGGGGGGGACTTAAAGCTAGTGAGCAGTTCTTC
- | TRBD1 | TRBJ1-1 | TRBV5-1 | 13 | CASSFSDRGAAFF | TGCGCCAGCAGCTTCTCGGACAGGGGAGCAGCTTTCTTT
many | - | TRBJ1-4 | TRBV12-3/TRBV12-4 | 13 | CASFRSTNEKLFF | TGTGCCAGCTTTAGGTCAACTAATGAAAAACTGTTTTTT
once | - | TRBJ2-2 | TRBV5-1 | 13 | CASRPDSTGELFF | TGCGCCAGCAGACCGGACAGCACCGGGGAGCTGTTTTTT
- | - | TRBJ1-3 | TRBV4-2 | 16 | CASSQEGPSSGNTIYF | TGTGCCAGCAGCCAAGAGGGACCTAGCTCTGGAAACACCATATATTTT